These 10 T cell receptor beta chains were all obtained from the same sample, sequenced in a study of blood T cell repertoires in COVID-19. TCRdb's table, derived via immunoSEQ multiplex PCR, lists solely in-frame clones and lacks some. Of more than 200,000 clones listed, approximately 91% were seen once; the top ten hold 0.55% to 0.75%. The sequencing sample was made of peripheral blood. Every receptor here comes from a middle-aged man with acute or convalescent COVID-19.

The rearrangement links TRBV19 to TRBJ1-3, with TRBD1 as a possible D gene (6 bases). The CDR3 loop spans 15 amino acids. With 7 bases removed from V and 2 bases from J, the gap between germline ends came to 15 bases. Looked up from germline, CDR1 is LNHDA and CDR2 is SQIVND (reference sequence). CDR3 nucleotide sequence: TGTGCCAGTAACCCGGGACAAGTCGCTGGAAACACCATATATTTT. Its translation is CASNPGQVAGNTIYF. The full variable domain, rest sourced from reference TRBV19 and TRBJ1-3, is DGGITQSPKYLFRKEGQNVTLSCEQNLNHDAMYWYRQDPGQGLRLIYYSQIVNDFQKGDIAEGYSVSREKKESFPLTVTSAQKNPTAFYLCASNPGQVAGNTIYFGEGSWLTVV.

This sequence joins TRBV19 and TRBJ1-6, with 8 positions matching TRBD1. V lost 5 bases and J lost 14; bases outside the gene matches: 14. Germline values: CDR1 LNHDA, CDR2 SQIVND (reference sequence). The CDR3 has 15 residues. CDR3 region: CASSPGQETLGTLHF. The CDR3 region has the DNA TGTGCCAGTAGTCCGGGACAGGAAACATTAGGGACCCTCCACTTT.

V is TRBV28 and J is TRBJ1-2, with TRBD1 identical over 8 bases. The ends lost 3 bases at V and 5 bases at J; junction bases unmatched: 8. CDR3 length: 15 amino acids. Germline V CDR1 and CDR2: MDHEN, SYDVKM. The CDR3 nucleotides are TGTGCCAGCAGTTTGTTGCAGGGGGCTTCGTATGGCTACACCTTC. This gives the protein CASSLLQGASYGYTF.

The genes are TRBV5-4 and TRBJ1-2; no firm D call. CDR1 is SGHNT and CDR2 is YYREEE in the germline V gene (reference sequence). The CDR3 loop spans 15 amino acids. V was clipped by 5 bases and J by 0 bases, with 14 bases between them. CDR3 in amino acids: CASRSHIGANYGYTF. As DNA, the CDR3 is TGTGCCAGCAGGAGCCACATAGGAGCTAACTATGGCTACACCTTC.

J is TRBJ2-3 and V is TRBV27, with TRBD1 identical over 7 bases. Looked up from germline, CDR1 is MNHEY and CDR2 is SMNVEV (reference sequence). V lost 7 bases to trimming and J lost 0 bases; unmatched junction nucleotides: 4. The CDR3 length is 14 residues. The CDR3 bases are TGTGCCAGCATCAGGACAGGAAGCACAGATACGCAGTATTTT. It is translated as CASIRTGSTDTQYF.

This clone was picked up one time. This rearrangement joins TRBV5-4 to TRBJ1-1; a weak D match, TRBD1 (5 bases). Trimming pared 1 base from V and 3 bases from J, leaving 13 bases between. Per the germline V gene, CDR1 is SGHNT and CDR2 is YYREEE (reference sequence). The CDR3 consists of 15 residues. The DNA of the CDR3 is TGTGCCAGCAGCTTGATGGGGCTAGAGGACACTGAAGCTTTCTTT. The encoded protein is CASSLMGLEDTEAFF.

The J gene is TRBJ1-2, the V gene TRBV4-3; a possible D gene is TRBD1 (6 bases). The CDR3 consists of 15 residues. Germline-derived CDR1 and CDR2 are LGHNA and YSLEER. With 0 bases removed from V and 8 bases from J, the gap between germline ends came to 16 bases. The CDR3 nucleotides are TGCGCCAGCAGCCAAGAAATGGGGCAGGGGAGCGGCTACACCTTC. It translates to CASSQEMGQGSGYTF.

This rearrangement joins TRBV7-3 to TRBJ2-2, with D unresolved. V dropped 4 bases and J dropped 0 bases, with 3 bases sitting between them. The CDR3 length is 13 residues. Germline CDR1 and CDR2: SGHTA and FQGTGA. CDR3 DNA sequence: TGTGCCAGCAGCTCATCGAACACCGGGGAGCTGTTTTTT. Translating gives CASSSSNTGELFF. Full variable domain (rest looked up from reference TRBV7-3 and TRBJ2-2): GAGVSQTPSNKVTEKGKYVELRCDPISGHTALYWYRQSLGQGPEFLIYFQGTGAADDSGLPNDRFFAVRPEGSVSTLKIQRTERGDSAVYLCASSSSNTGELFFGEGSRLTVL.

The chain is built from TRBV3-1 (or the pseudogene TRBV3-2) and TRBJ1-4, with 11 bases identical to TRBD1. Germline CDR1 is LGHDT and CDR2 is YNNKEL (reference sequence). The CDR3 totals 15 residues. Trimming took 4 bases from V and 6 from J; bases not matched to a gene: 4. The CDR3 sequence: CASSPPGQGDEKLFF. CDR3 DNA: TGTGCCAGCAGCCCTCCGGGACAGGGGGATGAAAAACTGTTTTTT.

The rearrangement uses TRBV27 and TRBJ2-1, with D tentatively TRBD2 (6 bases). Trimming took 2 bases from V and 2 from J, leaving 10 bases between them. The germline V gene has CDR1 MNHEY and CDR2 SMNVEV (reference sequence). The CDR3 length is 15 residues. The CDR3 bases are TGTGCCAGCAGTTTAACGGGAGACCCCTACAATGAGCAGTTCTTC. It yields the protein CASSLTGDPYNEQFF.